The 10 T cell receptor beta chains below come from one sample, sequenced in a study of cytomegalovirus exposure and HLA in healthy donors. With 60 Vbeta and 13 Jbeta primers, the PCR was carried out. Sequencing used immunoSEQ multiplex PCR; TCRdb keeps in-frame clones, though not all of them. The sample holds approximately 120,000 clones, around 75% seen once. Sequenced material: PBMCs. Every receptor here comes from a man aged 25-40 years in good health and CMV-seronegative.

The V and J genes are TRBV19 and TRBJ2-5; tentative D call: TRBD2 (7 bases). Germline values: CDR1 LNHDA, CDR2 SQIVND (reference sequence). This CDR3 has 14 residues. Trimming left V 5 bases short and J 1 base short, with 11 bases between. The CDR3 nucleotides are TGTGCCAGTAGTTGGGGGGGGGCCCAAGAGACCCAGTACTTC. Translating it yields CASSWGGAQETQYF.

J is TRBJ2-5 and V is TRBV7-6; TRBD1 aligns across 7 bases. This CDR3 region has 16 residues. In germline, CDR1 is SGHVS, CDR2 FNYEAQ. The V and J ends lost 1 base and 5 bases, in that order; junction bases with no gene match: 10. The CDR3 is CASSLEVRGWLETQYF. The DNA of the CDR3 is TGTGCCAGCAGCTTAGAGGTCAGGGGGTGGTTGGAGACCCAGTACTTC.

V usage is TRBV10-3 and J usage is TRBJ2-1; tentatively, D is TRBD1 (6 bases). The V gene's germline CDR1 is ENHRY and CDR2 SYGVKD. V was pared by 2 bases and J by 4 bases, with 12 bases between. This CDR3 region has 15 residues. CDR3 amino acids: CAISENTGSYNEQFF. CDR3 coding DNA: TGTGCCATCAGTGAGAACACAGGGTCTTACAATGAGCAGTTCTTC.

V gene TRBV4-1 combines with J gene TRBJ2-3; maybe TRBD1 (6 bases). Germline values: CDR1 MGHRA, CDR2 YSYEKL. Trimming took off 5 bases at V and 0 bases at J, with 9 bases between the two ends. The CDR3 extends over 14 amino acids. CDR3 in DNA: TGCGCCAGCAGCAAGGGGGAAAGCACAGATACGCAGTATTTT. Its translation: CASSKGESTDTQYF.

This rearrangement joins TRBV28 to TRBJ1-1; D is possibly TRBD1 (5 bases). CDR3 size: 15 residues. Germline V gene sequence: CDR1 MDHEN, CDR2 SYDVKM. Trimming took 4 bases from V and 1 from J, leaving 13 bases between them. CDR3 DNA sequence: TGTGCCAGCAGTTCTCAGGGTTTAGGGAACACTGAAGCTTTCTTT. It codes for CASSSQGLGNTEAFF.

The chain uses TRBV27 and TRBJ2-5, with a possible D match to TRBD1 (5 bases). The CDR3 totals 15 residues. Germline V gene lookup returns CDR1 MNHEY and CDR2 SMNVEV (reference sequence). Trimming shortened V by 0 bases and J by 5 bases, and 13 bases separated the two germline ends. The CDR3 coding sequence is TGTGCCAGCAGTTTATCCAGGCAGGGTGGGGAGACCCAGTACTTC. Encoded protein: CASSLSRQGGETQYF.

Worth noting for this clone: The sample carries other DNA sequences with the same CDR3. The chain recombines TRBV30 with TRBJ1-5; D is undetermined. V lost 2 bases and J 1 base, leaving 6 bases between the germline ends. The CDR3 consists of 13 residues. Germline-derived CDR1 and CDR2 are GTSNPN and SVGIG (reference sequence). The DNA of the CDR3 is TGTGCCTGGAGTCGAGGAAGCAATCAGCCCCAGCATTTT. It encodes CAWSRGSNQPQHF.

This chain connects TRBV5-1 to TRBJ1-2; weak D call: TRBD1 (5 bases). This CDR3 is built from 15 residues. Deletions cut 5 bases from V and 7 bases from J, with 21 bases between. Germline V gene sequence: CDR1 SGHRS, CDR2 YFSETQ. The CDR3 DNA reads as TGCGCCAGCAGTCGCATCTTCGGACAACTTGGTGGCTACACCTTC. As protein: CASSRIFGQLGGYTF.

In its sample, this clone was seen a few times. The chain carries TRBV2 and TRBJ2-7; TRBD1 matches at 9 bases. V lost 4 bases to trimming and J lost 2 bases; unmatched junction nucleotides: 3. The CDR3 length is 14 residues. The germline V gene has CDR1 SNHLY and CDR2 FYNNEI. CDR3 sequence reads: CASSADRGAYEQYF. CDR3 bases: TGTGCCAGCAGTGCGGACAGGGGAGCCTACGAGCAGTACTTC.

The rearrangement joins TRBV10-3 to TRBJ1-1; the D is unclear. V lost 6 bases and J 5 bases, leaving 22 bases between the germline ends. CDR3 length: 16 residues. Germline lookup yields CDR1 ENHRY and CDR2 SYGVKD. For the CDR3, the DNA is TGTGCCATCAGCGGTCGAGGCGTGAGGGAGAGAACTGAAGCTTTCTTT. Amino acid sequence: CAISGRGVRERTEAFF.